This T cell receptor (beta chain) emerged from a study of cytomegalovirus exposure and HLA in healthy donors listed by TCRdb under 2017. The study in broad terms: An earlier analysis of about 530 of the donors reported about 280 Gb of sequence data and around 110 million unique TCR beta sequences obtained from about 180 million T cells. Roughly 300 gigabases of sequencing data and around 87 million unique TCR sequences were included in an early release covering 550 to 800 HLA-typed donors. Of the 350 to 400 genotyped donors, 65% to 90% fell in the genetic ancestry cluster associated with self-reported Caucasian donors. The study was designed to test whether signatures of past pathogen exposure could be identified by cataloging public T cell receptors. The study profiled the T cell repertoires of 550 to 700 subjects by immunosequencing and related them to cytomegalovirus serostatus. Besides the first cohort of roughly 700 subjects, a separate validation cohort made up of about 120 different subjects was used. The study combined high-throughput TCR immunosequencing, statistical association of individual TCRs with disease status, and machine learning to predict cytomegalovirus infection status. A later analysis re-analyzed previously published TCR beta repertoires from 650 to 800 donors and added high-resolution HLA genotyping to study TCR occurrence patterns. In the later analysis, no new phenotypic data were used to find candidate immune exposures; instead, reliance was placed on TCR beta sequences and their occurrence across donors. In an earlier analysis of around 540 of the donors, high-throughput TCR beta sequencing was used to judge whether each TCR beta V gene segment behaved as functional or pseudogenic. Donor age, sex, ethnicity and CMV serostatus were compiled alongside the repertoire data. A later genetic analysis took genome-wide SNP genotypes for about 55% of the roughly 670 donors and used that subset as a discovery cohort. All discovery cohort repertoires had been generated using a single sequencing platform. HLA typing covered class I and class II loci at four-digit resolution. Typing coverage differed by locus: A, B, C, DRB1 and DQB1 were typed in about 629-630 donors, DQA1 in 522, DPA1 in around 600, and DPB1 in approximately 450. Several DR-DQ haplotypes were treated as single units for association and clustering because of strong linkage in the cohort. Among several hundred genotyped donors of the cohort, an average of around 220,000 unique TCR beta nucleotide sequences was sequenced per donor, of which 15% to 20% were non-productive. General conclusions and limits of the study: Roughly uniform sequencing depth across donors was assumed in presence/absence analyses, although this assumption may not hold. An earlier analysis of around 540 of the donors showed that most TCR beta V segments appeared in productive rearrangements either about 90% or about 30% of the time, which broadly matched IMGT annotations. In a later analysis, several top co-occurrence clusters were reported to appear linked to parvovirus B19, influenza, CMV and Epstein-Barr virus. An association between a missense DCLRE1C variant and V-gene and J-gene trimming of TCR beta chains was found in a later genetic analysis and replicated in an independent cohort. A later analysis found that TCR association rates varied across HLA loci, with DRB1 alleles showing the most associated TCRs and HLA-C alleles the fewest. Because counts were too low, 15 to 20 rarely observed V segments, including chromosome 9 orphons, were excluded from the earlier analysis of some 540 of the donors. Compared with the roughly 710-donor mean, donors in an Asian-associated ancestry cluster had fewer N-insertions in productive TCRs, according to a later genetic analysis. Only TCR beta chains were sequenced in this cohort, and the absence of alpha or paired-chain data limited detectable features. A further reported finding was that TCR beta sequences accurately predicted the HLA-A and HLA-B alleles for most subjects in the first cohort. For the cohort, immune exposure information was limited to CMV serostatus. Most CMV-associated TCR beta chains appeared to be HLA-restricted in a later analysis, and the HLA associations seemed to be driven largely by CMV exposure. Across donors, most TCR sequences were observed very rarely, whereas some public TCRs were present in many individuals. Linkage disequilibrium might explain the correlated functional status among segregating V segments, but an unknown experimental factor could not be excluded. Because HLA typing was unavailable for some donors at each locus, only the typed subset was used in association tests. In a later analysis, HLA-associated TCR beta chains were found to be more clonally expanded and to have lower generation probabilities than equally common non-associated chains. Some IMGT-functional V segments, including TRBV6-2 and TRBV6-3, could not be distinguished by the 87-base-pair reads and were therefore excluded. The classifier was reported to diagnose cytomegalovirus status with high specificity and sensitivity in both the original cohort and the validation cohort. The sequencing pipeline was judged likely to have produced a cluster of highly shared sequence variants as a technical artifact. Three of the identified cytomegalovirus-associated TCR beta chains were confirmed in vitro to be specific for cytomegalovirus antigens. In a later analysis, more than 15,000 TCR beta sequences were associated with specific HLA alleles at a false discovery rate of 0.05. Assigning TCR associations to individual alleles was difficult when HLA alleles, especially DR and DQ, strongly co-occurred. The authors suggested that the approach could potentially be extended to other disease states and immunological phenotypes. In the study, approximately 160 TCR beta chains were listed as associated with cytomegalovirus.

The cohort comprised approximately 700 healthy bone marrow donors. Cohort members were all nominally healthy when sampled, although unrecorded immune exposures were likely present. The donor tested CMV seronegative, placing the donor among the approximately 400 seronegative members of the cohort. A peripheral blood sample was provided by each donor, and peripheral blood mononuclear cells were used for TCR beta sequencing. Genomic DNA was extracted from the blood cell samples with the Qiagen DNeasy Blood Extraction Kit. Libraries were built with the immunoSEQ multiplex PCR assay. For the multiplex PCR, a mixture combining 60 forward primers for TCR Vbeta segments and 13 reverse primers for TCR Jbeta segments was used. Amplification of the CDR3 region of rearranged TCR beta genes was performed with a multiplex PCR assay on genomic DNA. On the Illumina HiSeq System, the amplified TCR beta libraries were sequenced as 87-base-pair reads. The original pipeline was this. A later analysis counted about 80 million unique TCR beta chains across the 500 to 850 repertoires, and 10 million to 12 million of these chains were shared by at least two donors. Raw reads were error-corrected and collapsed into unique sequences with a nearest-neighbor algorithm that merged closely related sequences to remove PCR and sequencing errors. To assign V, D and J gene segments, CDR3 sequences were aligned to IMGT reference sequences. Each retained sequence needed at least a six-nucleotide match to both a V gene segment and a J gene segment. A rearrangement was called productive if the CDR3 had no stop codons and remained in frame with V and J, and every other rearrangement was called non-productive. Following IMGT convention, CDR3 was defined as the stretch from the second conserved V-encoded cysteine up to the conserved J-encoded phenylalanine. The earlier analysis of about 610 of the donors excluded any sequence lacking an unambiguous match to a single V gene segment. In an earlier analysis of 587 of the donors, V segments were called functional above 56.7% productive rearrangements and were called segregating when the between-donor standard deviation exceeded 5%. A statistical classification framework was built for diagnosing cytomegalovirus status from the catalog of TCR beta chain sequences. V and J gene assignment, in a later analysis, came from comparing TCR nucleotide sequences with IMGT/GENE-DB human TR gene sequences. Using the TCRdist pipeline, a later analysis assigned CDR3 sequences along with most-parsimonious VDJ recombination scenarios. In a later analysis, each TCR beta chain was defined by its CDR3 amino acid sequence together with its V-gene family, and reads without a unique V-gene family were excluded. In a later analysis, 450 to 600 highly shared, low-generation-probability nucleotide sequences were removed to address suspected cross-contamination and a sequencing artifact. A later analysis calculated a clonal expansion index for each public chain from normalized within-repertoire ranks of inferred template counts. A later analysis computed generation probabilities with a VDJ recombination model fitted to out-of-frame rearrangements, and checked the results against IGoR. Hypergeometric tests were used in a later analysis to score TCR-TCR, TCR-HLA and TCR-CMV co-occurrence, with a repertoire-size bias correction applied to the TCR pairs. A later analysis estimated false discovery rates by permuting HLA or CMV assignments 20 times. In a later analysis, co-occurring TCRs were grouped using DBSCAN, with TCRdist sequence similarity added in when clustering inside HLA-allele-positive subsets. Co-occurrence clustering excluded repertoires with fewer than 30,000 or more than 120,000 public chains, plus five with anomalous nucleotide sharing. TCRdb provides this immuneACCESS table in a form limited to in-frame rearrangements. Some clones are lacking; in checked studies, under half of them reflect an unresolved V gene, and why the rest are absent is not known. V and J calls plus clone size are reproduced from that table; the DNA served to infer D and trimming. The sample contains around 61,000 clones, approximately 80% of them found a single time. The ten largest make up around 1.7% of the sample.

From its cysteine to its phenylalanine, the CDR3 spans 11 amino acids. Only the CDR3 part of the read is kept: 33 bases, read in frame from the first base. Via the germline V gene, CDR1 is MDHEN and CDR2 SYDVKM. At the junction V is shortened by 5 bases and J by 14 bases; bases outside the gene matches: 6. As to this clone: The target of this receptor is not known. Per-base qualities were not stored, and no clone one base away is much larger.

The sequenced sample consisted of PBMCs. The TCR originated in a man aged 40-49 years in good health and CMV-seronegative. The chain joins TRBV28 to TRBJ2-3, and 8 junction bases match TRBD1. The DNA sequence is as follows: TGTGCCAGCAGTCAGGGGGCAGGGTGGTATTTT. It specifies CASSQGAGWYF.